Listed below are T cell receptor beta chains from one sample, sequenced in a study of STAT3 mutations in large granular lymphocyte leukemia. Repertoires were generated with immunoSEQ multiplex PCR, while TCRdb's copy carries only in-frame clones and drops some. Of over 25,000 clones in the sample, around 88% were seen once. Sequencing used peripheral blood mononuclear cells. The receptors here all came from a man in his sixties with T-cell large granular lymphocyte leukemia. Some clones in this sample may be carry-over from other donors' samples. Both conserved end residues are part of each CDR3. A D gene is named only where the DNA matches it firmly. Only part of the rows carry a size: once, few, many, or a class if the clone is expanded.

>.|TRBV30|.|TRBJ1-3
TGTGCCTGGAGTGCCCCGGGGACTGGAGGAAACACCATATATTTT
CAWSAPGTGGNTIYF
>.|TRBV12-5|TRBD2|TRBJ2-7
TGTGCTAGTGGCCTAGCGGGAGGTTCCTACGAGCAGTACTTC
CASGLAGGSYEQYF
>.|TRBV5-1|.|TRBJ1-3
TGCGCCAGCAGCTTGTCGGATTCTGGAAACACCATATATTTT
CASSLSDSGNTIYF
>.|TRBV18|.|TRBJ1-4
TGTGCCAGCTCCCTGGGGGTTGATGAAAAACTGTTTTTT
CASSLGVDEKLFF
>once|TRBV5-6|.|TRBJ2-2
TGTGCCAGCAGCTTGCAACAGCTCATTCTGCACACCGGGGAGCTGTTTTTT
CASSLQQLILHTGELFF
>few|TRBV10-3|.|TRBJ1-5
TGTGCCATCTCTGCCGCTTATAGCAATCAGCCCCAGCATTTT
CAISAAYSNQPQHF
>.|TRBV5-1|TRBD1|TRBJ2-7
TGCGCCAGCAGCTTGGCGGACAGGGGGCAGGACGAGCAGTACTTC
CASSLADRGQDEQYF
>.|TRBV28|.|TRBJ2-7
TGTGCCAGCAGTTTAGGAGGGTTGTACGAGCAGTACTTC
CASSLGGLYEQYF
>.|TRBV29-1|.|TRBJ2-7
TGCAGCGCCGGAGCGGAGACCTACGAGCAGTACTTC
CSAGAETYEQYF
>.|TRBV19|.|TRBJ1-1
TGTGCCAGTAGTACCGCGCCGACTGAAGCTTTCTTT
CASSTAPTEAFF
>.|TRBV7-2|TRBD2|TRBJ2-5
TGTGCCAGCACCCGGGGGGGGTCGGGAGAGACCCAGTACTTC
CASTRGGSGETQYF
>.|TRBV10-2|.|TRBJ1-1
TGCGCCAGCAAGATGACAGGAGCGAACACTGAAGCTTTCTTT
CASKMTGANTEAFF
>.|TRBV6-6|.|TRBJ1-2
TGTGCCAGCAGTTACTCGGGCAGGGGTGGGGGCTACACCTTC
CASSYSGRGGGYTF
>.|TRBV9|.|TRBJ1-1
TGTGCCAGCAGCGTACTGACAGGTTCTGAAGCTTTCTTT
CASSVLTGSEAFF
>.|TRBV30|TRBD1|TRBJ1-4
TGTGCCTGGAGTCGACAGGGGATTGAAAAACTGTTTTTT
CAWSRQGIEKLFF
>.|TRBV7-2|.|TRBJ1-2
TGTGCCAGCAGCCCAGATCTCAGGGGTTATGGCTACACCTTC
CASSPDLRGYGYTF
>.|TRBV20-1|TRBD1|TRBJ1-1
TGCAGTGCCCACAGGGGAGAAGTAGCTTTCTTT
CSAHRGEVAFF
>.|TRBV5-1|TRBD1|TRBJ1-1
TGCGCCAGCAGCGAGGGGACAGCGAACACTGAAGCTTTCTTT
CASSEGTANTEAFF
>.|TRBV5-1|TRBD1|TRBJ1-3
TGCGCCAGCAGCTTGGGACAGGGGTTCGGAAACACCATATATTTT
CASSLGQGFGNTIYF
>.|TRBV5-1|TRBD2|TRBJ2-5
TGCGCCAGCAGCGATGCTAGCGGGGGCCAAGAGACCCAGTACTTC
CASSDASGGQETQYF
>.|TRBV5-4|.|TRBJ2-5
TGTGCCAGCAGCACCCCCGGGACTCCTAATCAAGAGACCCAGTACTTC
CASSTPGTPNQETQYF
>.|TRBV28|.|TRBJ2-7
TGTGCCAGCAGTTTAACCGGCGGTCCCTACGAGCAGTACTTC
CASSLTGGPYEQYF
>.|TRBV7-9|.|TRBJ2-3
TGTGCCAGCAGTTCCAGGGACCTGACGGGAGTGGGTTACACAGATACGCAGTATTTT
CASSSRDLTGVGYTDTQYF
>.|TRBV18|.|TRBJ2-1
TGTGCCAGCTCACCATACGGCGGGCTCTCCTACAATGAGCAGTTCTTC
CASSPYGGLSYNEQFF
>.|TRBV14|.|TRBJ1-1
TGTGCCAGCAGCCCTCGGACGTTAGGGGTCACTGAAGCTTTCTTT
CASSPRTLGVTEAFF
>.|TRBV6-6|.|TRBJ2-7
TGTGCCAGCAGTTACTCGACTGAGGAGCAGTACTTC
CASSYSTEEQYF
>.|TRBV7-9|.|TRBJ2-2
TGTGCCAGCAGCCAATACACCGGGGAGCTGTTTTTT
CASSQYTGELFF
>once|TRBV30|TRBD1|TRBJ1-2
TGTGCCTACAACCGGGACAGGCCTCGTGGCTACACCTTC
CAYNRDRPRGYTF
>.|TRBV10-3|.|TRBJ2-7
TGTGCCATCAGTGTAAAGGGGGGGACCTACGAGCAGTACTTC
CAISVKGGTYEQYF
>.|TRBV29-1|.|TRBJ2-7
TGCAGCGTTGAGGGACCCAACTACGAGCAGTACTTC
CSVEGPNYEQYF
>few|TRBV15|TRBD1|TRBJ2-2
TGTGCCACCAGGGTAGGGGGCCAGAACACCGGGGAGCTGTTTTTT
CATRVGGQNTGELFF
>.|TRBV13|.|TRBJ2-7
TGTGCCAGCAGCTTAGTAATAGCGGACGAGCAGTACTTC
CASSLVIADEQYF
>.|TRBV12-5|TRBD2|TRBJ2-7
TGTGCTAGTGGCCATGCTGGCGGGGGCGAGCAGTACTTC
CASGHAGGGEQYF
>.|TRBV5-1|.|TRBJ1-1
TGCGCCAGCAGCGAGCAGGGTGCGAACACTGAAGCTTTCTTT
CASSEQGANTEAFF
>.|TRBV5-1|.|TRBJ2-5
TGCGCCAGCAGCCACCGGGACACGGAGGAGACCCAGTACTTC
CASSHRDTEETQYF
>.|TRBV5-1|.|TRBJ2-2
TGCGCCAGCAGCTTGGGGGCAGCGAACACCGGGGAGCTGTTTTTT
CASSLGAANTGELFF
>.|TRBV29-1|TRBD2|TRBJ2-5
TGCAGCGTGGAGGGAGGCGGGGGAGAGACCCAGTACTTC
CSVEGGGGETQYF
>.|TRBV28|.|TRBJ2-7
TGTGCCAGCAGTTCGAACTCTTGGGGCGAGCTATCCTACGAGCAGTACTTC
CASSSNSWGELSYEQYF
>.|TRBV5-4|TRBD1|TRBJ2-1
TGTGCCAGCAGCTCCCCAGGACAGGGGAGGCACAATGAGCAGTTCTTC
CASSSPGQGRHNEQFF
>.|TRBV4-1|TRBD1|TRBJ2-3
TGCGCCAGCAGCCCAGCGAAGGACAGGGCGGACACAGATACGCAGTATTTT
CASSPAKDRADTDTQYF
>.|TRBV5-4|TRBD2|TRBJ2-7
TGTGCCACCCAAATAGCGGGAGGTCTCTACGAGCAGTACTTC
CATQIAGGLYEQYF
>.|TRBV4-2|.|TRBJ1-2
TGTGCCAGCAGCCAAGGGGATGGGGGCGGCTACACCTTC
CASSQGDGGGYTF
>few|TRBV6-5|TRBD1|TRBJ1-5
TGTGCCAGCAGTTACTCGACAGGGAGGGATCAGCCCCAGCATTTT
CASSYSTGRDQPQHF